The 20 T cell receptor beta chains reported below all come from one sample, sequenced in a study of B cell selection in AIRE deficiency. Conventional CD4 T cells were sorted as CD4+CD127+ cells. The assay was immunoSEQ multiplex PCR, and TCRdb's table has in-frame clones only and misses some. The sample records 20,000 to 25,000 clones, roughly 97% being singletons. Specimen: conventional CD4+ T cells sorted from PBMCs. These receptor sequences come from a human donor with AIRE deficiency.

The chain joins TRBV28 to TRBJ2-7; D remains unclear. This CDR3 region has 11 residues. From germline, CDR1 is MDHEN and CDR2 SYDVKM. V was clipped by 6 bases and J by 2 bases, with 5 bases between them. Here the CDR3 DNA reads TGTGCCAGCAGCGAGGCCTACGAGCAGTACTTC. This sequence encodes CASSEAYEQYF. The full variable domain, rest sourced from reference TRBV28 and TRBJ2-7, is DVKVTQSSRYLVKRTGEKVFLECVQDMDHENMFWYRQDPGLGLRLIYFSYDVKMKEKGDIPEGYSVSREKKERFSLILESASTNQTSMYLCASSEAYEQYFGPGTRLTVT.

The rearrangement links TRBV9 to TRBJ2-3; no clear D. Germline CDR1 and CDR2: SGDLS and YYNGEE. The CDR3 covers 15 residues. V lost 2 bases, J lost 6 bases, and 16 bases lay in between. CDR3 protein: CASSVAQHPADTQYF. CDR3 bases: TGTGCCAGCAGCGTGGCCCAACATCCGGCGGATACGCAGTATTTT.

The CDR3 is CASSQVSGGLTDTQYF. The CDR3 nucleotides are TGTGCCAGCAGCCAGGTTTCGGGAGGACTCACAGATACGCAGTATTTT. The chain carries TRBV14 and TRBJ2-3, with 7 bases aligning to TRBD2. Germline CDR1 is SGHDN and CDR2 is FVKESK. There are 16 residues in the CDR3. V gave up 3 bases and J gave up 2 bases; unmatched junction bases: 8.

The V and J genes are TRBV27 and TRBJ2-7; D perhaps matches TRBD2 (5 bases). In germline, CDR1 is MNHEY, CDR2 SMNVEV (reference sequence). Between the trimmed V and J ends, which lost 5 bases and 1 base, there was a span of 21 bases. The CDR3 runs 17 residues. The CDR3 sequence: CASSREPPEEWSYEQYF. The CDR3 DNA sequence: TGTGCCAGCAGTCGGGAACCCCCGGAAGAATGGTCCTACGAGCAGTACTTC.

The V call is TRBV30, the J call TRBJ1-5; D call uncertain. V was cut by 3 bases and J by 1 base, with 7 bases left in between. This CDR3 region has 13 residues. Germline V gene lookup returns CDR1 GTSNPN and CDR2 SVGIG (reference sequence). The DNA of the CDR3 is TGTGCCTGGAGCGAGCCCAGCAATCAGCCCCAGCATTTT. Translating it yields CAWSEPSNQPQHF.

The chain recombines TRBV5-8 with TRBJ2-7, with a weak D call TRBD1 (5 bases). With 0 bases removed from V and 3 bases from J, the gap between germline ends came to 25 bases. The CDR3 totals 19 residues. CDR1 is SGHTS and CDR2 is YDEGEE in the germline V gene. CDR3 DNA: TGTGCCAGCAGCTTGGTAGTGTTAGACCGCGCACAGGTCCACTACGAGCAGTACTTC. Protein sequence: CASSLVVLDRAQVHYEQYF.

This chain joins TRBV27 and TRBJ1-5; D not certain. Germline values: CDR1 MNHEY, CDR2 SMNVEV (reference sequence). V dropped 2 bases and J dropped 0 bases, with 14 bases sitting between them. The CDR3 covers 17 residues. This CDR3 reads CASSLGGGSGSNQPQHF. The CDR3 coding sequence is TGTGCCAGCAGTTTAGGTGGAGGGAGCGGTAGCAATCAGCCCCAGCATTTT.

The chain employs TRBV6-5 and TRBJ2-7; 13 nucleotides match TRBD2. V lost 2 bases, J lost 2 bases, and 0 bases stayed unmatched. The CDR3 has 15 amino acids. Germline CDR1 is MNHEY and CDR2 is SVGAGI. The CDR3 loop is CASSYGTSGTYEQYF. The CDR3, as DNA: TGTGCCAGCAGTTACGGGACTAGCGGGACCTACGAGCAGTACTTC.

The rearrangement uses TRBV19 and TRBJ1-4; D not certain. CDR1 is LNHDA, CDR2 SQIVND, per germline (reference sequence). With 2 bases removed from V and 3 bases from J, the gap between germline ends came to 1 base. The CDR3 has 12 residues. DNA of the CDR3: TGTGCCAGTAGTATATCTAATGAAAAACTGTTTTTT. Its protein product is CASSISNEKLFF.

This clone was counted once. This chain links TRBV7-8 with TRBJ2-3; 8 bases are a match to TRBD2. Germline V gene data show CDR1 as SGHVS and CDR2 as FQNEAQ. Losses at the gene ends were 6 bases for V and 3 bases for J; bases not matched to a gene: 5. This CDR3 spans 14 amino acids. The CDR3 protein is CASRSGRVTDTQYF. As DNA, the CDR3 is TGTGCCAGCAGGAGCGGGAGAGTAACAGATACGCAGTATTTT.

V gene TRBV5-4 combines with J gene TRBJ2-2, with D uncertain. The V and J ends lost 7 bases and 6 bases respectively, with 13 bases between them. Germline CDR1 is SGHNT and CDR2 is YYREEE (reference sequence). This CDR3 comprises 13 residues. DNA for the CDR3: TGTGCCAGCGGTAAAGAAGTTCCCGGGGAGCTGTTTTTT. This encodes CASGKEVPGELFF.

In this sample, this clone turned up once. The rearrangement uses TRBV19 and TRBJ2-7, with 10 bases lining up with TRBD2. Germline assignment: CDR1 LNHDA and CDR2 SQIVND (reference sequence). V lost 9 bases, J lost 0 bases, and 5 bases stayed unmatched. The CDR3 contains 14 residues. The CDR3 region has the DNA TGTGCCAGCGCACGGACTAGCGGCTCCTACGAGCAGTACTTC. It yields the protein CASARTSGSYEQYF.

The genes are TRBV7-9 and TRBJ2-3, with 10 bases that match TRBD2. The germline gives CDR1 SEHNR, CDR2 FQNEAQ (reference sequence). The CDR3 has 15 amino acids. Trimming at V came to 5 bases and at J to 2 bases, leaving 4 bases not matched to a gene. CDR3 protein: CASSPGTSATDTQYF. The CDR3 DNA sequence: TGTGCCAGCAGCCCCGGGACTAGCGCCACAGATACGCAGTATTTT.

The chain combines TRBV6-1 with TRBJ1-6; no clear D. Germline values: CDR1 MNHNS, CDR2 SASEGT. This CDR3 has 16 amino acids. The V gene lost 4 bases and the J gene lost 3 bases, with 13 bases spanning the gap. CDR3 protein: CASSVPADYYNSPLHF. Written as DNA, the CDR3 is TGTGCCAGCAGTGTCCCAGCAGACTACTATAATTCACCCCTCCACTTT.

This clone has only one observation. The chain links TRBV9 to TRBJ2-1; 11 bases fit TRBD2. With 4 bases clipped from V and 2 bases from J, the junction kept 5 bases outside the gene matches. Germline-derived CDR1 and CDR2 are SGDLS and YYNGEE. The CDR3 has 16 residues. The CDR3 nucleotides read TGTGCCAGCAGCACCGGGACTAGCGGAACCTACAATGAGCAGTTCTTC. Its translation: CASSTGTSGTYNEQFF.

This chain links TRBV28 with TRBJ2-7; possibly TRBD1 or TRBD2 for D (5 bases each). The germline V gene encodes CDR1 MDHEN and CDR2 SYDVKM. V lost 3 bases to trimming and J lost 2 bases, with 17 bases between them. The CDR3 contains 16 residues. The CDR3 nucleotides read TGTGCCAGCAGTTTCAATTCTTGGGGGAGAGCCTACGAGCAGTACTTC. This gives the protein CASSFNSWGRAYEQYF.

V is TRBV4-3 and J is TRBJ1-2, with D possibly being TRBD1 (6 bases). V was clipped by 0 bases and J by 2 bases, with 13 bases between them. CDR1 and CDR2 (germline): LGHNA, YSLEER. The length of the CDR3 is 16 residues. DNA for the CDR3: TGCGCCAGCAGCCAAGATCCGGGGGCAGGGAACTATGGCTACACCTTC. Translation: CASSQDPGAGNYGYTF.

The J gene is TRBJ1-5, the V gene TRBV28; 7 bases agree with TRBD1. The CDR3 is made up of 19 amino acids. J was trimmed by 0 bases and V by 2 bases; bases with no gene match: 13. Germline-derived CDR1 and CDR2 are MDHEN and SYDVKM. CDR3 protein: CASSLVSRGQANSNQPQHF. CDR3 nucleotides: TGTGCCAGCAGTTTAGTAAGTCGAGGACAGGCAAATAGCAATCAGCCCCAGCATTTT.

The rearrangement links TRBV4-1 to TRBJ2-7; D gene unclear. Deletions cut 0 bases from V and 2 bases from J, with 8 bases between. Germline V gene lookup returns CDR1 MGHRA and CDR2 YSYEKL. CDR3 length equals 14 residues. The CDR3 protein is CASSQDVGPYEQYF. As DNA, the CDR3 is TGCGCCAGCAGCCAAGATGTGGGCCCCTACGAGCAGTACTTC.

V is TRBV7-2 and J is TRBJ2-2; the match to TRBD2 covers 7 bases. There are 14 residues in the CDR3. Germline assignment: CDR1 SGHTA and CDR2 FQGNSA. V lost 4 bases and J lost 4; bases outside the gene matches: 3. Here the CDR3 reads CASSSPGGTGELFF. Written as DNA, the CDR3 is TGTGCCAGCAGCTCCCCGGGGGGCACCGGGGAGCTGTTTTTT.